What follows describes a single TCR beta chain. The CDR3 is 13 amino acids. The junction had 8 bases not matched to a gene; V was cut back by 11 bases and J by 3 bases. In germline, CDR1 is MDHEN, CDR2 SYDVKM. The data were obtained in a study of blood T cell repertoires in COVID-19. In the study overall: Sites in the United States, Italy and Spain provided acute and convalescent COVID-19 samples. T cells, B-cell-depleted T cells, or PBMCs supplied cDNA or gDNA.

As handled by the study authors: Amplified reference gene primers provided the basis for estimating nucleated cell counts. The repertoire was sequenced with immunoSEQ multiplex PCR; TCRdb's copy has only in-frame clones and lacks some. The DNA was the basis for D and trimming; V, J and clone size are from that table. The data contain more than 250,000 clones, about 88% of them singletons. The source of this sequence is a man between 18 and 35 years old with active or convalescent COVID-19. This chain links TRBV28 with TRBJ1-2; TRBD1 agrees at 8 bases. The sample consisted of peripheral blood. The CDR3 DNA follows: TGTGCCGCCGCGGACAGGGCTGACTATGGCTACACCTTC. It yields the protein CAAADRADYGYTF.